The subject of this entry is one T cell receptor (beta chain). Its antigen is not known. Both 60 Vbeta primers and 13 Jbeta primers went into the PCR. Sequencing used immunoSEQ multiplex PCR; TCRdb keeps in-frame clones, though not all of them. This table has some 52,000 clones, roughly 73% appearing once. The CDR3 runs 13 residues. V was clipped by 0 bases and J by 11 bases; unmatched bases: 5. Germline-derived CDR1 and CDR2 are LNHNV and YYDKDF (reference sequence). The sample is drawn from a study of cytomegalovirus exposure and HLA in healthy donors. The study's findings and limits: A previous analysis found most TCR beta V segments productive roughly 87% or roughly 30% of the time. A later analysis linked 15,000 to 20,000 TCR beta sequences to HLA alleles at 0.05 false discovery rate.

This TCR came from a man between 18 and 35 years old in good health and CMV-seronegative. J is TRBJ1-1 and V is TRBV15; 8 nucleotides agree with TRBD1. Specimen: PBMCs. The chain's CDR3 is CATSRDRTGSAFF. As DNA, the CDR3 is TGTGCCACCAGCAGAGATAGGACAGGGAGTGCTTTCTTT.